The 2 T cell receptor beta chains below were found in one sample sequenced in a study of blood T cell repertoires in COVID-19. Produced via immunoSEQ multiplex PCR; TCRdb's table is partial and in-frame only. The sample has under 200,000 clones, more than 70% seen once; the top ten hold around 5.7%. The sequenced sample was PBMCs or T cells enriched from blood (not recorded which). Receptor source: a middle-aged man with acute COVID-19.

The chain couples TRBV19 to TRBJ2-3; TRBD2 matches 8 bases. This CDR3 is 15 amino acids long. J was trimmed by 1 base and V by 7 bases; bases with no gene match: 7. Germline V gives CDR1 LNHDA, CDR2 SQIVND (reference sequence). The CDR3 loop reads CASISGAGGTDTQYF. CDR3 in DNA: TGTGCCAGTATCTCGGGAGCGGGAGGCACAGATACGCAGTATTTT.

V gene TRBV30 combines with J gene TRBJ1-2; tentative D call: TRBD1 (5 bases). Germline assignment: CDR1 GTSNPN and CDR2 SVGIG (reference sequence). The CDR3 runs 13 residues. The germline V and J ends were trimmed by 2 bases and 8 bases, with 15 bases remaining between them. CDR3 DNA: TGTGCCTGGAGTCTCCGGGGGGACGGGGGCTACACCTTC. Its protein product is CAWSLRGDGGYTF.